This entry describes one T cell receptor (beta chain). Original analysis: Amplification with reference gene primers provided the estimates of nucleated cell counts. The assay was immunoSEQ multiplex PCR, and TCRdb's table has in-frame clones only and misses some. The DNA was the basis for D and trimming; V, J and clone size are from that table. The data hold about 22,000 clones, with roughly 83% observed a single time. This specimen belongs to a study of blood T cell repertoires in COVID-19. For the study at large: Acute and convalescent COVID-19 samples came from the United States, Italy and Spain. From T cells, B-cell-depleted T cells, or PBMCs came the material, which was cDNA or gDNA.

Trimming removed 1 base at V and 1 base at J, with 10 bases between. CDR3 size: 15 residues. Germline V CDR1 and CDR2: SGHTA, FQGTGA. The sample taken for sequencing was peripheral blood. V and J are TRBV7-3 and TRBJ2-5, with D hard to call. This clonotype was obtained from a man between 65 and 85 years old with acute or convalescent COVID-19. DNA of the CDR3: TGTGCCAGCAGCTTAAGCGGAATACCCCAAGAGACCCAGTACTTC. It encodes CASSLSGIPQETQYF.